This is a list of T cell receptor beta chains from one sample in a study of T cell responses to AZD1222 COVID-19 vaccine. The table came from immunoSEQ multiplex PCR; TCRdb's copy has only in-frame clones and leaves some out. This table holds 100,000 to 120,000 clones, about 90% found once. Here the sequenced sample was peripheral blood, taken on day 0 of AZD1222 vaccination. These receptors were taken from an adult in good health. CDR3s include the opening cysteine and the closing phenylalanine or tryptophan. A D gene is named only where the DNA matches it firmly. Size tells how often a clone was seen (once, few, many) or the class of an expanded clone, and some rows leave it out.

>TRBJ1-6|.|once|TRBV7-9
CASSSVVVAPLHF
TGTGCCAGCAGCTCCGTGGTAGTTGCGCCCCTCCACTTT
>TRBJ2-7|.|.|TRBV28
CASSPGQAAYEQYF
TGTGCCAGCAGTCCCGGCCAGGCAGCCTACGAGCAGTACTTC
>TRBJ1-1|.|.|TRBV7-5
CARSLYSPENTEAFF
TGTGCCAGAAGCTTATACTCCCCGGAGAACACTGAAGCTTTCTTT
>TRBJ1-1|.|.|TRBV6-5
CASRGQLANTEAFF
TGTGCCAGCCGCGGACAGCTGGCGAACACTGAAGCTTTCTTT
>TRBJ1-1|.|.|TRBV7-2
CASSLGASQNTEAFF
TGTGCCAGCAGCTTAGGAGCGTCTCAGAACACTGAAGCTTTCTTT
>TRBJ2-1|.|few|TRBV5-4
CASSPEDYLLSDEQFF
TGTGCCAGCAGCCCGGAGGACTACCTTTTAAGTGATGAGCAGTTCTTC
>TRBJ1-2|.|.|TRBV28
CASSLIRANYGYTF
TGTGCCAGCAGTTTAATTAGAGCTAACTATGGCTACACCTTC
>TRBJ1-3|.|.|TRBV28
CASSLSGESGNTIYF
TGTGCCAGCAGTTTAAGTGGGGAGTCTGGAAACACCATATATTTT
>TRBJ2-7|.|.|TRBV18
CASSAIQGEQYF
TGTGCCAGCTCAGCTATACAAGGCGAGCAGTACTTC
>TRBJ2-6|.|.|TRBV9
CASSVEWDSGANVLTF
TGTGCCAGCAGCGTAGAGTGGGACTCTGGGGCCAACGTCCTGACTTTC
>TRBJ1-5|TRBD1|.|TRBV19
CASSTGTDSNQPQHF
TGTGCCTCCTCCACCGGGACAGATAGCAATCAGCCCCAGCATTTT